This TCR beta chain came from a study of blood T cell repertoires in COVID-19. The overall study: Whether acute or convalescent, the COVID-19 samples came from the United States, Italy and Spain. T cells, B-cell-depleted T cells, or PBMCs provided the cDNA or gDNA that served as material.

Deletions cut 4 bases from V and 5 bases from J, with 11 bases between. The CDR3 covers 13 residues. Germline CDR1 is MGHDK and CDR2 is SYGVNS. Original data processing: Amplification with reference gene primers provided the estimates of nucleated cell counts. Sequencing used immunoSEQ multiplex PCR; TCRdb keeps in-frame clones, though not all of them. The D gene and trimming were derived from the DNA, and the V and J assignments and clone size from that table. The profile shows about 24,000 clones, around nine tenths of them singletons. The sequence derives from a man in his forties or fifties with active COVID-19. The genes are TRBV25-1 and TRBJ1-1; D is ambiguous. The source material was peripheral blood. CDR3 nucleotides: TGTGCCAGCAGTGGTTTCGCGAGGACTGAAGCTTTCTTT. Residues: CASSGFARTEAFF.